The 14 T cell receptor beta chains given below trace back to one sample, sequenced in a study of OX40 agonist ivuxolimab in advanced cancers. TCRdb keeps only in-frame clones here, not all; method: immunoSEQ multiplex PCR. This sample has 100,000 to 150,000 clones, with just under 95% found just once. This specimen was CD4+ or CD8+ T cells sorted from blood, taken in a trial of the OX40 agonist ivuxolimab. The receptors were gathered from an adult with an advanced solid tumor such as melanoma, head and neck, liver or kidney cancer.

This clone was observed once. This chain links TRBV5-1 with TRBJ2-5, with a tentative D call TRBD2 (5 bases). The CDR3 covers 14 residues. V was trimmed by 1 base and J by 4 bases, leaving 11 bases between them. Germline CDR1 reads SGHRS; CDR2 reads YFSETQ. The CDR3 coding sequence is TGCGCCAGCAGCTTGCAGCCTAGCCCAGAGACCCAGTACTTC. Translated, it gives CASSLQPSPETQYF.

The V and J genes are TRBV7-6 and TRBJ1-1; maybe TRBD1 (6 bases). Germline CDR1 SGHVS, CDR2 FNYEAQ. The CDR3 has 14 residues. The V end was cut by 5 bases, the J end by 1 base, with 11 bases between. The CDR3 DNA reads TGTGCCAGCAGCATATCGGACAGGAACACTGAAGCTTTCTTT. It encodes CASSISDRNTEAFF.

The chain carries TRBV6-4 and TRBJ2-5, with no clear D. Germline lookup yields CDR1 MRHNA and CDR2 SNTAGT. Trimming took 4 bases from V and 0 from J, leaving 9 bases between them. This CDR3 region has 14 residues. CDR3 DNA: TGTGCCAGCAGTGGAGGAACGTACCAAGAGACCCAGTACTTC. Protein sequence: CASSGGTYQETQYF.

The J gene is TRBJ2-7, the V gene TRBV6-1, with TRBD1 identical over 8 bases. The CDR3 is made up of 14 amino acids. Looked up from germline, CDR1 is MNHNS and CDR2 is SASEGT. Trimming cost V 7 bases and J 6 bases; bases outside gene matches: 11. CDR3 DNA sequence: TGTGCCAGCACCGATAACAGGGGGTCGTCCGAGCAGTACTTC. The encoded protein is CASTDNRGSSEQYF.

The chain's CDR3 is CASSMQGETGELFF. As DNA, the CDR3 is TGCGCCAGCAGCATGCAGGGTGAAACCGGGGAGCTGTTTTTT. The chain employs TRBV5-1 and TRBJ2-2; TRBD1 might be the D (5 bases). This CDR3 is 14 amino acids long. Looked up from germline, CDR1 is SGHRS and CDR2 is YFSETQ. Trimming stripped 4 bases from V and 5 bases from J, with 12 bases between.

The rearrangement uses TRBV7-2 and TRBJ2-5, with D possibly TRBD2 on 5 matching bases. Germline CDR1 reads SGHTA; CDR2 reads FQGNSA. The CDR3 has 15 amino acids. V gave up 5 bases and J gave up 0 bases, with 13 bases separating them. CDR3 in amino acids: CASSLRDGNQETQYF. The CDR3, as DNA: TGTGCCAGCAGCCTGCGCGACGGGAACCAAGAGACCCAGTACTTC.

The chain employs TRBV5-1 and TRBJ2-1; D unresolved. The CDR3 consists of 16 residues. Germline-derived CDR1 and CDR2 are SGHRS and YFSETQ. Trimming cost V 3 bases and J 0 bases, with 13 bases left between them. The CDR3 nucleotides read TGCGCCAGCAGCTCGGGCTCGATAAGCTCCTACAATGAGCAGTTCTTC. Protein sequence: CASSSGSISSYNEQFF.

The chain recombines TRBV27 with TRBJ2-3, with 12 positions matching TRBD2. CDR3 length: 18 amino acids. Germline CDR1 reads MNHEY; CDR2 reads SMNVEV (reference sequence). Trimming took 3 bases from V and 5 from J; bases not matched to a gene: 12. This CDR3 reads CASSLSPRLAGVLDTQYF. The CDR3 DNA follows: TGTGCCAGCAGTTTGAGCCCCCGACTAGCGGGAGTTTTAGATACGCAGTATTTT.

The chain carries TRBV10-3 and TRBJ2-1, with TRBD1 matching 9 bases. This CDR3 has 15 residues. CDR1 and CDR2 (germline): ENHRY, SYGVKD. The ends lost 11 bases at V and 7 bases at J; junction bases unmatched: 15. DNA of the CDR3: TGTGCCTTAAGCCCCGGGACAGGGATTTTAAATGAGCAGTTCTTC. It encodes CALSPGTGILNEQFF.

This clone showed up just once. V is TRBV9 and J is TRBJ2-7, with D uncertain. V lost 1 base to trimming and J lost 2 bases, with 10 bases between them. The CDR3 has 14 residues. Germline-derived CDR1 and CDR2 are SGDLS and YYNGEE. In nucleotides, the CDR3 is TGTGCCAGCAGCGTAATCCCAGGCCCCTACGAGCAGTACTTC. Translating gives CASSVIPGPYEQYF.

The chain has TRBV6-5 and TRBJ2-7; D could derive from TRBD1 or TRBD2 (5 bases each). Trimming pared 6 bases from V and 0 bases from J, leaving 12 bases between. Germline CDR1 is MNHEY and CDR2 is SVGAGI. CDR3 size: 14 residues. The CDR3 here is CASSLKGTSYEQYF. Written as DNA, the CDR3 is TGTGCCAGCAGCCTTAAGGGGACCTCCTACGAGCAGTACTTC.

The V and J genes are TRBV2 and TRBJ2-1; 14 bases map to TRBD2. The germline gives CDR1 SNHLY, CDR2 FYNNEI. The V and J ends lost 5 bases and 9 bases, in that order; junction bases with no gene match: 6. The CDR3 totals 15 residues. Here the CDR3 reads CASSRLAGGEVEQFF. The CDR3 region has the DNA TGTGCCAGCAGTCGACTAGCGGGAGGGGAGGTTGAGCAGTTCTTC.

The chain employs TRBV7-3 and TRBJ2-1; 8 nucleotides match TRBD1. The junction had 9 bases not matched to a gene; V was cut back by 0 bases and J by 8 bases. The CDR3 is 16 amino acids. CDR1 SGHTA and CDR2 FQGTGA come from the germline V gene. CDR3 nucleotide sequence: TGTGCCAGCAGCTTAACGGGAGTGACAGGGGCCGATGAGCAGTTCTTC. It codes for CASSLTGVTGADEQFF.

In nucleotides, the CDR3 is TGTGCCAGCTCACCACTAGCGGGAGGACAAGAGACCCAGTACTTC. The encoded protein is CASSPLAGGQETQYF. This sequence joins TRBV18 and TRBJ2-5; 10 bases agree with TRBD2. Germline CDR1 KGHSH, CDR2 LQKENI. The CDR3 has 15 residues. Trimming at V came to 1 base and at J to 2 bases, leaving 1 base not matched to a gene.